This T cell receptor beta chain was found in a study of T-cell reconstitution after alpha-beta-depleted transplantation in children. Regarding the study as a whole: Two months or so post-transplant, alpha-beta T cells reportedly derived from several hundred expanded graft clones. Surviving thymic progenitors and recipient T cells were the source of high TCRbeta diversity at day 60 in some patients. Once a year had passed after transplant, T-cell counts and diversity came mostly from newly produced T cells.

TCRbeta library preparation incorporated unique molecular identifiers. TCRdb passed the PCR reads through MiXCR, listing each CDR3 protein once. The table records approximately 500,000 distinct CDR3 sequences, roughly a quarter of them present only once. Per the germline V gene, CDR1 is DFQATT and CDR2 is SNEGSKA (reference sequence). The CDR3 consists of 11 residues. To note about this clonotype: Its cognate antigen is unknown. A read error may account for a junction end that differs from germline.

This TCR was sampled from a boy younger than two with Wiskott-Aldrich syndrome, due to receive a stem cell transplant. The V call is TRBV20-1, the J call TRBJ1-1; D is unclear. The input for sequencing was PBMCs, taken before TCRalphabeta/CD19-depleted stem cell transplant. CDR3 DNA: TGCAGTGGTAGACAGAACACTGAAGCTTTCTTT. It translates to CSGRQNTEAFF.